The present T cell receptor beta chain was sequenced within a study of monozygotic twins with cystic fibrosis. Study-wide context: Libraries were built from approximately 3 micrograms of fragmented DNA using around 16 PCR cycles.

V gave up 0 bases and J gave up 4 bases; unmatched junction bases: 6. This CDR3 has 16 residues. CDR1 and CDR2 (germline): ENHRY, SYGVKD. The study, taken as a whole, reports: The repertoire was suggested to be naive-dominated, clonality median about 0.009. V usage most resembled the co-twin in 13 of 16 pairs.

With respect to this clone: Antigen specificity is unknown.

Sequencing used immunoSEQ multiplex PCR; TCRdb keeps in-frame clones, though not all of them. This table holds about 9,100 clones, roughly nine tenths found once. V gene TRBV10-3 combines with J gene TRBJ1-1; 9 bases are a match to TRBD1. Sequencing was done on a sample of blood. The receptor was isolated from a boy aged 2 to 10 with cystic fibrosis. The CDR3 DNA follows: TGTGCCATCAGTGAGTCACAGGGGGCGGTATTCACTGAAGCTTTCTTT. It specifies CAISESQGAVFTEAFF.